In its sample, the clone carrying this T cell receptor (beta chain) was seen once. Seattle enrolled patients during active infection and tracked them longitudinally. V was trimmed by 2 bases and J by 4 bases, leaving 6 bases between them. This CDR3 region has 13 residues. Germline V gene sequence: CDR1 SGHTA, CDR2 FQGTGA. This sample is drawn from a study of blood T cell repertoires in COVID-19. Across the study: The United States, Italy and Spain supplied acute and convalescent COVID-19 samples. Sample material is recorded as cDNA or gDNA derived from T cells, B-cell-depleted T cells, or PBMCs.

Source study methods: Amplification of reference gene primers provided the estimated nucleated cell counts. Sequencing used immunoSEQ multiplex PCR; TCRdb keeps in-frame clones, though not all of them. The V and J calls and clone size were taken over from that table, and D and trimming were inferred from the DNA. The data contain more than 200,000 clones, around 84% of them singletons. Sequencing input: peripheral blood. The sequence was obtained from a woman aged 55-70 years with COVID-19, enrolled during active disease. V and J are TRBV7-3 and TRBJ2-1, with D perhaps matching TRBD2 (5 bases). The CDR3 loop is CASSLRDYNEQFF. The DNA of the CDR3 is TGTGCCAGCAGCTTACGGGATTACAATGAGCAGTTCTTC. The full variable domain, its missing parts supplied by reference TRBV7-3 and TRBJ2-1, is GAGVSQTPSNKVTEKGKYVELRCDPISGHTALYWYRQSLGQGPEFLIYFQGTGAADDSGLPNDRFFAVRPEGSVSTLKIQRTERGDSAVYLCASSLRDYNEQFFGPGTRLTVL.